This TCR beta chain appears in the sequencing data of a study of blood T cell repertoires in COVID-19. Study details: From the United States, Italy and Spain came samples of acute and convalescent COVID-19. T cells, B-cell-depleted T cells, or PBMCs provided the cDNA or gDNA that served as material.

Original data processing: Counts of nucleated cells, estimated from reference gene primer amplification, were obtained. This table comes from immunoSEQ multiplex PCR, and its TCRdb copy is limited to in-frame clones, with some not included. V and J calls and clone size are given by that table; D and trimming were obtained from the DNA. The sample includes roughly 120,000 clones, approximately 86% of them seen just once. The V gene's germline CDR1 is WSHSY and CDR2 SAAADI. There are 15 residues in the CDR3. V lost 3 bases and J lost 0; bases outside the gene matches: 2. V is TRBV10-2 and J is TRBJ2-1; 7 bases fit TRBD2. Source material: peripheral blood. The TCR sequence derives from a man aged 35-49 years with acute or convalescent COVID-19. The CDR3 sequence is CASSDTGGSYNEQFF. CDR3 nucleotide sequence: TGCGCCAGCAGTGATACGGGGGGCTCCTACAATGAGCAGTTCTTC.